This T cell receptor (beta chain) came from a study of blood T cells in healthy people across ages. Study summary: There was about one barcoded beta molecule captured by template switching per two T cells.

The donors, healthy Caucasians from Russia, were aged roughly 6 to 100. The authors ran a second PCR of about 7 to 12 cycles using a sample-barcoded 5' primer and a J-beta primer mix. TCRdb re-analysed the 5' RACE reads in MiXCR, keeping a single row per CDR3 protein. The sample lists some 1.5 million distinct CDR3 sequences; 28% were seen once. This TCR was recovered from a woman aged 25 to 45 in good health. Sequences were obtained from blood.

This chain's CDR3 is CSTEGGGGNEQFF. CDR3 DNA: TGCAGTACTGAAGGGGGCGGTGGGAATGAGCAGTTCTTC. The chain links TRBV20-1 to TRBJ2-1, with 7 nucleotides matching TRBD1. The germline CDR1 and CDR2 sequences are DFQATT and SNEGSKA (reference sequence). V lost 8 bases and J lost 7; bases outside the gene matches: 11. CDR3 length equals 13 residues.